These 4 T cell receptor beta chains were sequenced from one sample in a study of cytomegalovirus exposure and HLA in healthy donors. The PCR ran on 60 Vbeta and 13 Jbeta primers. Assay: immunoSEQ multiplex PCR; the TCRdb copy retains only in-frame clones and omits some. The data show 110,000 or so clones, with around 77% seen just once and under 6.5% held by the top ten. Sequencing was carried out using PBMCs. Source of these receptors: a man aged 18 to 30 in good health and CMV-seropositive.

The CDR3 DNA is TGTGCCAGCAGCCCCGGACAGGCGGACACTGAAGCTTTCTTT. Protein product: CASSPGQADTEAFF. V is TRBV11-3 and J is TRBJ1-1, with 7 bases fitting TRBD1. V was pared by 5 bases and J by 3 bases, with 6 bases of the junction left unmatched. This CDR3 has 14 residues. CDR1 and CDR2 (germline): SGHNT, YENEEA. The full variable domain, rest sourced from reference TRBV11-3 and TRBJ1-1, is EAGVVQSPRYKIIEKKQPVAFWCNPISGHNTLYWYLQNLGQGPELLIRYENEEAVDDSQLPKDRFSAERLKGVDSTLKIQPAELGDSAVYLCASSPGQADTEAFFGQGTRLTVV.

This clone was seen a handful of times. As DNA, the CDR3 is TGTGCCAGCAGCCCCGGGACAGGGGTCTACGAGCAGTACTTC. Its translation: CASSPGTGVYEQYF. The J gene is TRBJ2-7, the V gene TRBV6-6; 10 bases are a match to TRBD1. Germline V CDR1 and CDR2: MNHNY, SVGAGI (reference sequence). V dropped 6 bases and J dropped 3; count of bases not matched to a gene: 5. The length of the CDR3 is 14 residues.

Concerning this clone itself: The junction departs from germline at one end; a sequencing error may be responsible. The chain joins TRBV6-1 to TRBJ2-4; 8 bases line up with TRBD1. This CDR3 comprises 14 residues. CDR1 MNHNS and CDR2 SASEGT come from the germline V gene. This CDR3 reads CASSEGTGKNSQYF. CDR3 coding DNA: TGTGCCAGCAGTGAAGGGACAGGGAAAAACAGTCAGTACTTC.

The V and J genes are TRBV12-5 and TRBJ2-1, with 11 bases matching TRBD2. The V gene's germline CDR1 is LGHNT and CDR2 FRNRAP. V trimming: 5 bases; J trimming: 6 bases; junction bases outside the gene matches: 9. The CDR3 is 16 amino acids. Written as DNA, the CDR3 is TGTGCTAGTGGTGGGGGAATAGCGGGAGGGCCCAATGAGCAGTTCTTC. It encodes CASGGGIAGGPNEQFF.